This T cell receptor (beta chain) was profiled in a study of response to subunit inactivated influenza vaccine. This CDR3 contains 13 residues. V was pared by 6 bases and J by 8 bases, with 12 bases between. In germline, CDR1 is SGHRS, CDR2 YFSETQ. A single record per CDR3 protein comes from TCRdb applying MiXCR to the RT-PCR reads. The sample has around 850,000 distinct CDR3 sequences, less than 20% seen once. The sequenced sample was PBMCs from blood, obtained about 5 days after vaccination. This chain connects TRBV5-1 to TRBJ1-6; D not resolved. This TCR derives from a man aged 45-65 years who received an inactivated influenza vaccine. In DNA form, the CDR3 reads TGCGCCAGCACCCAAGGCATGGATTCACCCCTCCACTTT. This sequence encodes CASTQGMDSPLHF.